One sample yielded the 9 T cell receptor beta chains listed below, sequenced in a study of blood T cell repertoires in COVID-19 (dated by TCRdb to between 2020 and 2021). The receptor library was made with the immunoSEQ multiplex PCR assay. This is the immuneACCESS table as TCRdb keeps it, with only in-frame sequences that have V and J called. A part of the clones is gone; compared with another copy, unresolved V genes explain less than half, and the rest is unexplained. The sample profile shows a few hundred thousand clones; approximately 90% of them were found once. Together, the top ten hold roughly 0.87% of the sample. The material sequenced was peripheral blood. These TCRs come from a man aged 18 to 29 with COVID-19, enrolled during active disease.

The CDR3 coding sequence is TGTGCCAGCAGCTTAACGGTCCTCGGGGAGCTGTTTTTT. Its protein product is CASSLTVLGELFF. The chain couples TRBV7-8 to TRBJ2-2; D is uncertain. From germline, CDR1 is SGHVS and CDR2 FQNEAQ. The CDR3 runs 13 residues. Between the trimmed V and J ends, which lost 2 bases and 7 bases, there was a span of 8 bases. The full variable domain, in which reference TRBV7-8 and TRBJ2-2 provide the parts outside the CDR3, is GAGVSQSPRYKVAKRGQDVALRCDPISGHVSLFWYQQALGQGPEFLTYFQNEAQLDKSGLPSDRFFAERPEGSVSTLKIQRTQQEDSAVYLCASSLTVLGELFFGEGSRLTVL.

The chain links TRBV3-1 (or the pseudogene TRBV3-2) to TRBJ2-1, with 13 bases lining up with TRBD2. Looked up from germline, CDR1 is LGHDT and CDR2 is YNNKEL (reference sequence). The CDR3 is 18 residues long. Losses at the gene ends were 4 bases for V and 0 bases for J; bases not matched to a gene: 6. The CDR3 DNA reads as TGTGCCAGCAGCCCTGGGACTAGCGGGGATAGCTCCTACAATGAGCAGTTCTTC. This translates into CASSPGTSGDSSYNEQFF.

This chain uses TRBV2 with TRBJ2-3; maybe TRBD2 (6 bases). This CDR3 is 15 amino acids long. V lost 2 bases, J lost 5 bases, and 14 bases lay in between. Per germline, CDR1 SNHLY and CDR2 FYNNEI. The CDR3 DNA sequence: TGTGCCAGCAGTGAACTACTAGCCGCTCTAGATACGCAGTATTTT. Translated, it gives CASSELLAALDTQYF.

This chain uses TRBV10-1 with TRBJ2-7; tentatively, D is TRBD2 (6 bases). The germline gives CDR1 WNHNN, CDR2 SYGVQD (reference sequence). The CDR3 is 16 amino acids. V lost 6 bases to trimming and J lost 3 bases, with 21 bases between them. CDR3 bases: TGCGCCAGCAGGGAACGGGGGACTCCAATACTCTACGAGCAGTACTTC. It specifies CASRERGTPILYEQYF.

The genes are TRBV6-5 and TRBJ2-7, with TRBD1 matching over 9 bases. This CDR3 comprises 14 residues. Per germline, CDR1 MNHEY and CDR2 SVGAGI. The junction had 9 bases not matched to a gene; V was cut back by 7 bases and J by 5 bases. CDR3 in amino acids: CASKADRGDHEQYF. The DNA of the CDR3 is TGTGCCAGCAAAGCGGACAGGGGAGATCACGAGCAGTACTTC.

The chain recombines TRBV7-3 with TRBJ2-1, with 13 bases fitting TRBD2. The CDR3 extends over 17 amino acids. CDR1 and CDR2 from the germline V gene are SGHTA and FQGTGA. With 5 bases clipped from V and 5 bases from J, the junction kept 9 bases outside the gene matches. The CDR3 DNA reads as TGTGCCAGCAGCCCCTGGACTAGCGGGAGACCCAACAATGAGCAGTTCTTC. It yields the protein CASSPWTSGRPNNEQFF.

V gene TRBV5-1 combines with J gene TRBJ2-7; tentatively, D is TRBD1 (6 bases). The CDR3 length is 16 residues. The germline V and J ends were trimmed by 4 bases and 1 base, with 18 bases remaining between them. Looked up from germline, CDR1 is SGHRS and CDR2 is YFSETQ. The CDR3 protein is CASSRDGRGGSYEQYF. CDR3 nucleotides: TGCGCCAGCAGCCGGGACGGACGAGGGGGATCCTACGAGCAGTACTTC.

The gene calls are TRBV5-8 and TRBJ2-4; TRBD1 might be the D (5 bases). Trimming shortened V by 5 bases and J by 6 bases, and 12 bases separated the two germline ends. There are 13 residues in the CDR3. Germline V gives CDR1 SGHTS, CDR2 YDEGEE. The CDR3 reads CASSRGLGNIQYF. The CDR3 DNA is TGTGCCAGCAGTAGGGGTCTCGGAAACATTCAGTACTTC.

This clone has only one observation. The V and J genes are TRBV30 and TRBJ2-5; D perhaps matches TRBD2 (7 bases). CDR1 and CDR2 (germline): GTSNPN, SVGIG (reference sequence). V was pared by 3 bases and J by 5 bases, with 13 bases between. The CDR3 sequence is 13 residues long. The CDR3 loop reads CAWSWGGRETQYF. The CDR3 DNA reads TGTGCCTGGAGCTGGGGGGGCCGGGAGACCCAGTACTTC.